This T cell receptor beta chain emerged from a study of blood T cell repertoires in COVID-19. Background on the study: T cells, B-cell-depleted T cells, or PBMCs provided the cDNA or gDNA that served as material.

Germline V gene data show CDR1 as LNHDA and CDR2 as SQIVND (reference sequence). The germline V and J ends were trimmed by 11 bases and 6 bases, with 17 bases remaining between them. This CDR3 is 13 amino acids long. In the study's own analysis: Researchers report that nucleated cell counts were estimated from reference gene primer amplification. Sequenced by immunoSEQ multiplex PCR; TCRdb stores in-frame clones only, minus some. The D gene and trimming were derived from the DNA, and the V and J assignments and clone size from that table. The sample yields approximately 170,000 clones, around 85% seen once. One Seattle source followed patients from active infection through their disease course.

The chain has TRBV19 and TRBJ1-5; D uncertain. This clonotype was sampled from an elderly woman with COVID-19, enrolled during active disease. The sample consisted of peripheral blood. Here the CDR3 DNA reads TGTGCCTGTACCGGAGGTCAAGGTCAGCCCCAGCATTTT. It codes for CACTGGQGQPQHF.